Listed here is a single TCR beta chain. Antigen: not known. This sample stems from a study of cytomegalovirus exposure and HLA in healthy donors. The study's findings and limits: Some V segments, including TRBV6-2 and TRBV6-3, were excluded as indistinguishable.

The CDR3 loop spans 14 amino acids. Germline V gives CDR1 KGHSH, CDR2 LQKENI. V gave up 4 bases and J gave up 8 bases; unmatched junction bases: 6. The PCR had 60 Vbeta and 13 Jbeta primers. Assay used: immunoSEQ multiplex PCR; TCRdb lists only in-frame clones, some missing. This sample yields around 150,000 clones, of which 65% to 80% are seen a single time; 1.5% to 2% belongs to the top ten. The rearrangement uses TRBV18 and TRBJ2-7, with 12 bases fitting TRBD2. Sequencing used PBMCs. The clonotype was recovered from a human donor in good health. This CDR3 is CASSRGLAGQKQYF. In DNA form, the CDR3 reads TGTGCCAGCTCACGCGGACTAGCGGGGCAAAAGCAGTACTTC.